These 3 T cell receptor beta chains originate from one sample sequenced in a study of vaccination and CD4 T cells after COVID-19. Treatment noted: roughly 10-day PBMC culture with coronavirus spike peptide pools or control peptides (ViraFEST assay). With the Oncomine TCR Beta short-read assay, DNA from cultured CD4+ T cells was sequenced. TCRdb reprocessed the PCR reads via MiXCR and lists one record per CDR3 protein. The sample has some 10,000 distinct CDR3 sequences; less than 25% are singletons. The antigens for these receptors are not known. This specimen was CD4+ T cells from blood, cultured in vitro, taken after SARS-CoV-2 vaccination. These receptors were collected from a human donor who had recovered from COVID-19.

This clonotype came up a few times. V and J are TRBV7-6 and TRBJ1-4, with a possible D match to TRBD1 (6 bases). V lost 4 bases, J lost 7 bases, and 16 bases lay in between. The CDR3 contains 15 residues. The germline gives CDR1 SGHVS, CDR2 FNYEAQ. The CDR3 DNA reads as TGTGCCAGCAGCTCGACAGGAATTGTTGGTGAAAAACTGTTTTTT. Its protein product is CASSSTGIVGEKLFF.

J is TRBJ1-2 and V is TRBV30, with D tentatively TRBD1 (5 bases). Germline V gene data show CDR1 as GTSNPN and CDR2 as SVGIG (reference sequence). CDR3 length equals 14 residues. Deletions cut 3 bases from V and 2 bases from J, with 13 bases between. The CDR3 bases are TGTGCCTGGAGCTACGGCTCAGGGAACTATGGCTACACCTTC. Translating it yields CAWSYGSGNYGYTF.

V gene TRBV5-5 combines with J gene TRBJ1-5; 7 bases map to TRBD1. Germline values: CDR1 SGHKS, CDR2 YYEKEE (reference sequence). Unmatched junction bases numbered 12, after V lost 6 bases and J lost 0 bases. The CDR3 has 17 residues. The CDR3 DNA reads TGTGCCAGCACCCCCAGGGGGGCCCAGAATAGCAATCAGCCCCAGCATTTT. Encoded protein: CASTPRGAQNSNQPQHF.